This TCR beta chain was sequenced for a study of response to subunit inactivated influenza vaccine. Notes on the study in general: After each seasonal influenza vaccination, few new T cells are recruited, the authors suggested.

This clonotype was counted ten times or more. What it recognizes is unknown. The CDR3 consists of 16 residues. Germline assignment: CDR1 LNHDA and CDR2 SQIVND (reference sequence). V was pared by 6 bases and J by 4 bases, with 12 bases of the junction left unmatched. TCRdb called the RT-PCR reads again in MiXCR, with one record for every CDR3 protein. The profile covers around 710,000 distinct CDR3 sequences, with over 11% appearing a single time and approximately 6.5% taken by the ten largest. The receptor comes from a man over 45 who received an inactivated influenza vaccine. The chain uses TRBV19 and TRBJ2-3, with 8 bases identical to TRBD2. The sequencing used PBMCs from blood, collected roughly 15 days before vaccination. CDR3 nucleotide sequence: TGTGCCAGTAGGGCTATCGGGCTAGCGGGTCCAGATACGCAGTATTTT. Residues: CASRAIGLAGPDTQYF.